One and the same sample provided the 30 T cell receptor beta chains below, sequenced in a study of T cell responses to AZD1222 COVID-19 vaccine (dated by TCRdb to the early 2020s). Per the publication, the time point label means: about 28 days (+/-7) after the second vaccine dose. Library preparation was by the immunoSEQ multiplex PCR assay. TCRdb provides this immuneACCESS table in a form limited to in-frame rearrangements. Some clones are lacking; in checked studies, under half of them reflect an unresolved V gene, and why the rest are absent is not known. For this sample the table gives about 150,000 clones, of which 90% were detected only once. About 1.4% of the sample is held by the ten biggest clonotypes. The material was peripheral blood, obtained 28 days after the second AZD1222 dose. Receptors were obtained from an adult who received the AZD1222 COVID-19 vaccine.

The CDR3 coding sequence is TGTGCCAGCAGCTCCACAGGTGTCGACACCATATATTTT. Translating it yields CASSSTGVDTIYF. The rearrangement joins TRBV7-9 to TRBJ1-3, with D tentatively TRBD1 (5 bases). V lost 4 bases, J lost 8 bases, and 12 bases lay in between. Germline V lookup: CDR1 SEHNR, CDR2 FQNEAQ (reference sequence). The CDR3 loop spans 13 amino acids.

The sample holds one count of this clone. This rearrangement joins TRBV7-6 to TRBJ1-6; D gene unclear. This CDR3 contains 16 residues. CDR1 SGHVS and CDR2 FNYEAQ come from the germline V gene. V lost 0 bases and J lost 10, with 16 bases in between. CDR3 in DNA: TGTGCCAGCAGCTTAGCAGCACCCCCGGCCATCTCACCCCTCCACTTT. It encodes CASSLAAPPAISPLHF.

The CDR3 sequence: CASSPPMKFEQYF. The CDR3 bases are TGTGCCAGCAGCCCCCCAATGAAGTTTGAGCAGTACTTC. The chain has TRBV3-1 (or the pseudogene TRBV3-2) and TRBJ2-7; no firm D call. Germline CDR1 reads LGHDT; CDR2 reads YNNKEL (reference sequence). This CDR3 has 13 amino acids. V dropped 4 bases and J dropped 7 bases, with 14 bases sitting between them.

The V and J genes are TRBV5-1 and TRBJ2-7, with a weak D call TRBD1 (6 bases). The V end lost 3 bases, the J end lost 3 bases, and 7 bases lay between the germline ends. The germline V gene encodes CDR1 SGHRS and CDR2 YFSETQ. The CDR3 sequence is 12 residues long. DNA of the CDR3: TGCGCCAGCAGCTCACAGGGCTACGAGCAGTACTTC. Amino acids: CASSSQGYEQYF.

The V call is TRBV19, the J call TRBJ1-1; D not certain. V gave up 3 bases and J gave up 3 bases, with 5 bases separating them. CDR3 size: 12 residues. Germline CDR1 and CDR2: LNHDA and SQIVND (reference sequence). The DNA for the CDR3 is TGTGCCAGTAGTATCATGGACACTGAAGCTTTCTTT. This encodes CASSIMDTEAFF.

The chain combines TRBV27 with TRBJ2-1; D unclear. Germline CDR1 MNHEY, CDR2 SMNVEV (reference sequence). The ends were cut back, 0 bases at V and 8 bases at J, with 11 bases in the middle. There are 14 residues in the CDR3. CDR3 in amino acids: CASSLSLEGYEQFF. The CDR3 DNA sequence: TGTGCCAGCAGTTTATCGCTAGAAGGCTATGAGCAGTTCTTC.

Details on this clone: Other DNA sequences of this sample code for an identical CDR3. V and J are TRBV20-1 and TRBJ1-1; 7 bases are shared with TRBD1. The germline V gene has CDR1 DFQATT and CDR2 SNEGSKA (reference sequence). J was trimmed by 5 bases and V by 6 bases; bases with no gene match: 3. The CDR3 is 11 amino acids. This chain's CDR3 is CSARGGTEAFF. CDR3 DNA: TGCAGTGCCAGGGGGGGGACTGAAGCTTTCTTT.

The chain recombines TRBV28 with TRBJ1-3; 12 nucleotides align to TRBD1. CDR1 and CDR2 from the germline V gene are MDHEN and SYDVKM. The CDR3 is 16 residues long. Trimming cost V 3 bases and J 6 bases; bases outside gene matches: 6. The CDR3 spells CASSLGQGAFENTIYF. DNA of the CDR3: TGTGCCAGCAGTTTGGGACAGGGGGCATTCGAAAACACCATATATTTT.

This chain connects TRBV28 to TRBJ1-5, with 8 bases identical to TRBD1. Trimming at V came to 2 bases and at J to 7 bases, leaving 7 bases not matched to a gene. The CDR3 covers 15 residues. Germline V gene lookup returns CDR1 MDHEN and CDR2 SYDVKM. The CDR3 sequence: CASSLRTGKSQPQHF. The CDR3 nucleotides are TGTGCCAGCAGTTTACGGACAGGGAAGAGCCAGCCCCAGCATTTT.

This clone turned up a few times. The rearrangement uses TRBV3-1 (or the pseudogene TRBV3-2) and TRBJ2-7, with 9 bases identical to TRBD1. V shed 3 bases and J 7 bases; nucleotides not matched to a gene: 10. The germline gives CDR1 LGHDT, CDR2 YNNKEL (reference sequence). The length of the CDR3 is 15 residues. In DNA form, the CDR3 reads TGTGCCAGCAGCCAGGACAGGGGACCCCCCAGGGAGCAGTACTTC. Protein product: CASSQDRGPPREQYF.

The V call is TRBV4-1, the J call TRBJ2-5, with no clear D. This CDR3 is built from 14 residues. The germline V gene encodes CDR1 MGHRA and CDR2 YSYEKL. V dropped 4 bases and J dropped 4 bases, with 13 bases sitting between them. The CDR3 spells CASSRSSRRETQYF. The CDR3 DNA is TGCGCCAGCAGCCGCTCCTCTCGGCGAGAGACCCAGTACTTC.

This clone showed up just once. The chain employs TRBV18 and TRBJ1-1, with 7 bases lining up with TRBD1. This CDR3 contains 15 residues. V shed 4 bases, J shed 3 bases, and the junction held 8 bases outside the gene matches. Looked up from germline, CDR1 is KGHSH and CDR2 is LQKENI. CDR3 residues: CASSLRDSRDTEAFF. The DNA for the CDR3 is TGTGCCAGCTCACTACGGGACAGTCGGGACACTGAAGCTTTCTTT.

The V and J genes are TRBV19 and TRBJ2-1; D is uncertain. CDR1 and CDR2 (germline): LNHDA, SQIVND (reference sequence). The CDR3 runs to 15 residues. Trimming pared 1 base from V and 0 bases from J, leaving 7 bases between. The CDR3 DNA is TGTGCCAGTAGTATAGCTGTGAGCTCCTACAATGAGCAGTTCTTC. Translation gives CASSIAVSSYNEQFF.

The table lists this clone with a count of one. The rearrangement uses TRBV27 and TRBJ2-1; maybe TRBD2 (6 bases). The CDR3 extends over 13 amino acids. CDR1 MNHEY and CDR2 SMNVEV come from the germline V gene (reference sequence). V was shortened by 6 bases and J by 10 bases, with 16 bases between the two germline ends. The CDR3 region has the DNA TGTGCCAGCAGAACAACTAGCTTGGGGGAGCAGTTCTTC. This codes for CASRTTSLGEQFF.

The V and J genes are TRBV24-1 and TRBJ2-1; possibly TRBD2 for D (6 bases). The CDR3 contains 15 residues. V lost 4 bases to trimming and J lost 1 base, with 10 bases between them. Germline lookup yields CDR1 KGHDR and CDR2 SFDVKD. The CDR3 spells CATSDPGGSYNEQFF. The CDR3 DNA reads TGTGCCACCAGTGACCCCGGAGGGTCCTACAATGAGCAGTTCTTC.

This clone turned up a few times. The V gene is TRBV27, the J gene TRBJ2-1; 8 bases are a match to TRBD1. V trimming: 1 base; J trimming: 7 bases; junction bases outside the gene matches: 6. The CDR3 loop spans 15 amino acids. CDR1 MNHEY and CDR2 SMNVEV come from the germline V gene (reference sequence). The CDR3, as DNA: TGTGCCAGCAGTTTATTGCAGGGGGCGGGGAATGAGCAGTTCTTC. It encodes CASSLLQGAGNEQFF.

The V gene is TRBV19, the J gene TRBJ2-1, with a possible D match to TRBD2 (6 bases). The germline V gene has CDR1 LNHDA and CDR2 SQIVND (reference sequence). The CDR3 is 14 residues long. The V and J ends lost 5 bases and 4 bases respectively, with 12 bases between them. CDR3 amino acids: CASSGAGGYNEQFF. The CDR3 DNA reads TGTGCCAGTAGTGGAGCGGGCGGATACAATGAGCAGTTCTTC.

J is TRBJ2-7 and V is TRBV5-4, with 7 bases fitting TRBD1. The germline V gene encodes CDR1 SGHNT and CDR2 YYREEE (reference sequence). The CDR3 loop spans 13 amino acids. V dropped 0 bases and J dropped 5; count of bases not matched to a gene: 2. The CDR3 region is CASSLDRGHEQYF. CDR3 bases: TGTGCCAGCAGCTTGGACAGGGGCCACGAGCAGTACTTC.

In regard to this clone: The same CDR3 can be traced to other DNA sequences in this sample. The rearrangement uses TRBV6-5 and TRBJ1-3; D is undetermined. V was trimmed by 2 bases and J by 2 bases, leaving 10 bases between them. This CDR3 comprises 15 residues. The germline V gene has CDR1 MNHEY and CDR2 SVGAGI. In DNA, the CDR3 is TGTGCCAGCAGTTACAGGGAGGGAGCTGGAAACACCATATATTTT. Translated, it gives CASSYREGAGNTIYF.

The chain employs TRBV12-3 or TRBV12-4 and TRBJ2-7, with D uncertain. V lost 3 bases and J lost 2, with 8 bases in between. The CDR3 is made up of 13 amino acids. The chain's CDR3 is CASSFIQTYEQYF. The CDR3 nucleotides read TGTGCCAGCAGTTTTATCCAGACCTACGAGCAGTACTTC.

The rearrangement uses TRBV11-2 and TRBJ2-2; TRBD1 is a possible D gene (6 bases). The CDR3 length is 15 residues. Germline CDR1 and CDR2: SGHAT and FQNNGV. Deletions cut 5 bases from V and 7 bases from J, with 17 bases between. The CDR3 sequence: CASSPTLGGIGELFF. The CDR3 DNA is TGTGCCAGCAGCCCCACTCTAGGGGGTATCGGGGAGCTGTTTTTT.

This rearrangement joins TRBV9 to TRBJ1-4, with unresolved D. In germline, CDR1 is SGDLS, CDR2 YYNGEE. V was cut by 4 bases and J by 0 bases, with 13 bases left in between. The CDR3 spans 16 residues. The CDR3 here is CASSRRPVATNEKLFF. DNA of the CDR3: TGTGCCAGCAGCCGCCGACCGGTTGCAACTAATGAAAAACTGTTTTTT.

Here the CDR3 DNA reads TGTGCCAGCAGCTCCCGACAGGGTAAGTGGACTGAAGCTTTCTTT. As protein: CASSSRQGKWTEAFF. The rearrangement uses TRBV3-1 (or the pseudogene TRBV3-2) and TRBJ1-1; 7 positions match TRBD1. The CDR3 has 15 amino acids. Unmatched junction bases numbered 11, after V lost 5 bases and J lost 5 bases. Germline V CDR1 and CDR2: LGHDT, YNNKEL (reference sequence).

The chain combines TRBV6-1 with TRBJ1-4, with D perhaps matching TRBD1 (6 bases). The V gene's germline CDR1 is MNHNS and CDR2 SASEGT. The V gene lost 2 bases and the J gene lost 8 bases, with 12 bases spanning the gap. The CDR3 loop spans 14 amino acids. The CDR3 reads CASSEIGGFEKLFF. The CDR3 coding sequence is TGTGCCAGCAGTGAAATAGGGGGATTCGAAAAACTGTTTTTT.

This clone appeared a few times. The V call is TRBV19, the J call TRBJ2-2, with TRBD2 identical over 7 bases. This CDR3 has 15 amino acids. Trimming removed 7 bases from V and 6 bases from J; junction bases left unmatched: 11. Germline V CDR1 and CDR2: LNHDA, SQIVND (reference sequence). Here the CDR3 DNA reads TGTGCCAGTACCCTATGGGAGGGTAGGTCCGGGGAGCTGTTTTTT. The encoded protein is CASTLWEGRSGELFF.

This rearrangement joins TRBV19 to TRBJ1-5; the match to TRBD1 covers 9 bases. Losses at the gene ends were 7 bases for V and 0 bases for J; bases not matched to a gene: 13. Looked up from germline, CDR1 is LNHDA and CDR2 is SQIVND (reference sequence). The CDR3 has 18 residues. CDR3 nucleotide sequence: TGTGCCAGTACCCCGGGACAGGGTGGGGGATATAGCAATCAGCCCCAGCATTTT. Translated, it gives CASTPGQGGGYSNQPQHF.

The gene calls are TRBV19 and TRBJ2-3, with D perhaps matching TRBD2 (5 bases). The germline V gene has CDR1 LNHDA and CDR2 SQIVND (reference sequence). The CDR3 runs to 16 residues. V dropped 5 bases and J dropped 0 bases, with 15 bases sitting between them. DNA of the CDR3: TGTGCCAGTAGTGCTCGAGGACTGACTAGCACAGATACGCAGTATTTT. Encoded protein: CASSARGLTSTDTQYF.

The chain combines TRBV29-1 with TRBJ2-3, with 7 bases lining up with TRBD2. V gave up 8 bases and J gave up 2 bases; unmatched junction bases: 7. Germline loops: CDR1 SQVTM, CDR2 ANQGSEA. The CDR3 loop spans 13 amino acids. This chain's CDR3 is CSLATSYTDTQYF. The CDR3 bases are TGCAGCTTAGCGACTAGCTACACAGATACGCAGTATTTT.

V usage is TRBV6-1 and J usage is TRBJ2-3; the D is unclear. Germline V gene lookup returns CDR1 MNHNS and CDR2 SASEGT. This CDR3 comprises 15 residues. Trimming removed 3 bases at V and 6 bases at J, with 16 bases between. CDR3 bases: TGTGCCAGCAGTGACCGCTGGGTCGGAAAGGATACGCAGTATTTT. Amino acids: CASSDRWVGKDTQYF.

The V gene is TRBV9, the J gene TRBJ2-2; D ambiguous. Germline V CDR1 and CDR2: SGDLS, YYNGEE. Trimming stripped 3 bases from V and 1 base from J, with 7 bases between. The CDR3 extends over 14 amino acids. For the CDR3, the DNA is TGTGCCAGCAGCGACTCCAAGAACACCGGGGAGCTGTTTTTT. Amino acid sequence: CASSDSKNTGELFF.